The T cell receptor (beta chain) under discussion was sequenced for a study of technical replicates of blood from a handful of donors. Repertoires were generated with immunoSEQ multiplex PCR, while TCRdb's copy carries only in-frame clones and drops some. This table has tens of thousands of clones, 91% appearing once. This CDR3 contains 14 residues. Per germline, CDR1 LNHDA and CDR2 SQIVND (reference sequence). Trimming stripped 3 bases from V and 5 bases from J, with 11 bases between. The specimen was T cells isolated from PBMCs. The chain employs TRBV19 and TRBJ2-1; the D gene is possibly TRBD1 (5 bases). The clonotype was recovered from a human donor in good health. Some clones in this sample may be carry-over from other donors' samples. CDR3 coding DNA: TGTGCCAGTAGTATTACAGGCTTTCACAATGAGCAGTTCTTC. Translating gives CASSITGFHNEQFF.